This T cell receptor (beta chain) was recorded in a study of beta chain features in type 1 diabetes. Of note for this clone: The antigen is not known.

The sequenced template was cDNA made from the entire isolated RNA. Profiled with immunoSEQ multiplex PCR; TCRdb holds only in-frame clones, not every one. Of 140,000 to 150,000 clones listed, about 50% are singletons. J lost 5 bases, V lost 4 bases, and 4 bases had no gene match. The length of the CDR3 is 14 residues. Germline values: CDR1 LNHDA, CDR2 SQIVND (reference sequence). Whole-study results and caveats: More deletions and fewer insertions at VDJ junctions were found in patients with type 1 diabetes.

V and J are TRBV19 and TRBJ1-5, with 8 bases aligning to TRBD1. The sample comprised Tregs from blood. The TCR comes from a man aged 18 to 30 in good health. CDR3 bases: TGTGCCAGTAGTAGGACAGGGACGCATCAGCCCCAGCATTTT. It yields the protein CASSRTGTHQPQHF.